These 22 T cell receptor beta chains share one sample of origin, sequenced in a study of vaccination effects on CD4 cells after COVID-19. These receptors are not linked to any known antigen. At the end of about 9 days of culture, CD4+ T cells were isolated. Some clones are missing from TCRdb's copy, which holds only in-frame ones; the method was immunoSEQ multiplex PCR. The profile shows roughly 50,000 clones, around 67% of them singletons. Sequences were derived from CD4+ T cells from PBMCs cultured without peptide, sampled before COVID-19 vaccination. These receptors originate from a human donor who received a COVID-19 vaccine.

V is TRBV24-1 and J is TRBJ2-3; 9 positions agree with TRBD1. The CDR3 is made up of 15 amino acids. The J segment lost 5 bases and the V segment lost 3 bases, leaving 5 bases of the junction unmatched. From germline, CDR1 is KGHDR and CDR2 SFDVKD. CDR3 DNA sequence: TGTGCCACCAGTGATAACAGGGGGCTGGGAGATACGCAGTATTTT. Translation: CATSDNRGLGDTQYF.

This sequence joins TRBV28 and TRBJ1-2; 8 nucleotides agree with TRBD1. The CDR3 covers 15 residues. After removal of 3 bases from V and 3 bases from J, the junction contained 6 bases not matched to a gene. Germline CDR1 MDHEN, CDR2 SYDVKM. The CDR3 sequence is CASSFSGQADYGYTF. The CDR3 DNA reads TGTGCCAGCAGTTTTTCGGGACAGGCAGACTATGGCTACACCTTC.

This clone was picked up a small number of times. CDR3 loop: CASSSRHNYGYTF. Written as DNA, the CDR3 is TGTGCCAGCAGCAGTCGCCATAACTATGGCTACACCTTC. V is TRBV21-1 and J is TRBJ1-2. TRBV21-1 is a pseudogene locus. CDR3 length: 13 residues.

This chain links TRBV28 with TRBJ2-4; perhaps TRBD1 as D (7 bases). Trimming left V 6 bases short and J 4 bases short, with 16 bases between. This CDR3 has 15 amino acids. The germline gives CDR1 MDHEN, CDR2 SYDVKM. The CDR3 nucleotides are TGTGCCAGCAGCTCTTTGGCAGGGGGGAAAAACATTCAGTACTTC. It encodes CASSSLAGGKNIQYF.

This chain links TRBV12-3 or TRBV12-4 with TRBJ1-2; D is uncertain. V lost 4 bases and J 6 bases, leaving 12 bases between the germline ends. The CDR3 loop spans 13 amino acids. CDR3 in DNA: TGTGCCAGCAGTTCCCAAAGGCCCCATGGCTACACCTTC. This codes for CASSSQRPHGYTF.

V is TRBV2 and J is TRBJ1-1; D is possibly TRBD1 (5 bases). This CDR3 comprises 18 residues. V was pared by 6 bases and J by 0 bases, with 23 bases between. Germline V gene sequence: CDR1 SNHLY, CDR2 FYNNEI. This CDR3 is CASSPPTGALGMNTEAFF. The CDR3 DNA sequence: TGTGCCAGCAGCCCTCCCACCGGGGCATTAGGCATGAACACTGAAGCTTTCTTT.

The chain recombines TRBV28 with TRBJ1-3, with 8 bases identical to TRBD1. Trimming at V came to 6 bases and at J to 7 bases, leaving 14 bases not matched to a gene. Germline V gives CDR1 MDHEN, CDR2 SYDVKM. The CDR3 has 16 residues. DNA of the CDR3: TGTGCCAGCAGCCTCGCCCTGGACAGGGAGCGCAACACCATATATTTT. This codes for CASSLALDRERNTIYF.

This clone was observed once. The chain combines TRBV6-5 with TRBJ2-7, with 7 positions matching TRBD2. The germline V gene has CDR1 MNHEY and CDR2 SVGAGI. This CDR3 comprises 12 residues. The CDR3 region is CAAGPVRYEQYF. The CDR3 DNA is TGTGCAGCGGGGCCGGTTCGGTACGAGCAGTACTTC.

The chain combines TRBV5-6 with TRBJ1-3; possibly TRBD1 for D (5 bases). The CDR3 loop spans 12 amino acids. Germline V gene lookup returns CDR1 SGHDT and CDR2 YYEEEE. V gave up 7 bases and J gave up 0 bases, with 5 bases separating them. The CDR3 sequence: CASGGSGNTIYF. As DNA, the CDR3 is TGTGCCAGCGGGGGCTCTGGAAACACCATATATTTT.

The V and J genes are TRBV5-1 and TRBJ1-1, with 8 nucleotides matching TRBD1. In germline, CDR1 is SGHRS, CDR2 YFSETQ. The CDR3 has 14 residues. V lost 0 bases to trimming and J lost 5 bases; unmatched junction nucleotides: 3. As DNA, the CDR3 is TGCGCCAGCAGCTTGGAGACAGGGGTTACTGAAGCTTTCTTT. Translating gives CASSLETGVTEAFF.

This clone was seen a single time. CDR3 sequence (DNA): TGTGCCAGCAGTCCATCAGACGGGACGAACACTGAAGCTTTCTTT. It codes for CASSPSDGTNTEAFF. V and J are TRBV25-1 and TRBJ1-1; perhaps TRBD1 as D (5 bases). Germline CDR1 and CDR2: MGHDK and SYGVNS. The CDR3 contains 15 residues. The germline V and J ends were trimmed by 5 bases and 1 base, with 14 bases remaining between them.

This clone was counted once. The chain is built from TRBV10-3 and TRBJ2-7; 9 bases align to TRBD1. Per the germline V gene, CDR1 is ENHRY and CDR2 is SYGVKD. This CDR3 is 13 amino acids long. J lost 4 bases, V lost 5 bases, and 3 bases had no gene match. The CDR3 loop is CAISPGQGYEQYF. The DNA for the CDR3 is TGTGCCATCAGTCCGGGACAGGGATACGAGCAGTACTTC.

This clone came up once. The chain has TRBV19 and TRBJ2-7; the match to TRBD2 covers 13 bases. This CDR3 spans 15 amino acids. The ends lost 8 bases at V and 3 bases at J; junction bases unmatched: 7. Germline V gives CDR1 LNHDA, CDR2 SQIVND (reference sequence). The CDR3 DNA follows: TGTGCCAGTTCCCGGACTAGCGGGAGTTACTACGAGCAGTACTTC. Encoded protein: CASSRTSGSYYEQYF.

V and J are TRBV12-3 or TRBV12-4 and TRBJ1-2, with D possibly TRBD1 on 5 matching bases. The CDR3 is made up of 11 amino acids. Trimming took 8 bases from V and 8 from J, leaving 12 bases between them. The DNA for the CDR3 is TGTGCCAGCCTGACAGTGCTGGGCTACACCTTC. Its protein is CASLTVLGYTF.

This clone has only a few counts. This chain uses TRBV15 with TRBJ2-7, with D maybe TRBD2 (6 bases). Germline loops: CDR1 LNHNV, CDR2 YYDKDF (reference sequence). This CDR3 has 13 amino acids. Trimming cost V 0 bases and J 3 bases, with 6 bases left between them. The CDR3 sequence is CATSREGGYEQYF. The CDR3 DNA reads as TGTGCCACCAGCAGAGAGGGAGGCTACGAGCAGTACTTC.

This chain links TRBV6-2 or TRBV6-3 with TRBJ1-1, with D uncertain. Trimming stripped 2 bases from V and 2 bases from J, with 6 bases between. Germline CDR1 reads MNHEY; CDR2 reads SVGEGT. The CDR3 contains 13 residues. This chain's CDR3 is CASSYMGNTEAFF. The CDR3 bases are TGTGCCAGCAGTTACATGGGTAACACTGAAGCTTTCTTT.

The chain joins TRBV18 to TRBJ1-1, with 9 bases aligning to TRBD1. Germline values: CDR1 KGHSH, CDR2 LQKENI. V gave up 3 bases and J gave up 8 bases; unmatched junction bases: 10. The CDR3 consists of 15 residues. The CDR3 nucleotides are TGTGCCAGCTCACCGGGACAGGGATCTTTGGGCGAAGCTTTCTTT. It translates to CASSPGQGSLGEAFF.

This chain joins TRBV4-1 and TRBJ1-2; perhaps TRBD1 as D (5 bases). This CDR3 region has 15 residues. Germline values: CDR1 MGHRA, CDR2 YSYEKL. V dropped 3 bases and J dropped 6 bases, with 17 bases sitting between them. The chain's CDR3 is CASSQSFRVRDGYTF. In DNA form, the CDR3 reads TGCGCCAGCAGCCAGTCCTTCAGGGTCAGGGATGGCTACACCTTC.

This chain links TRBV11-3 with TRBJ2-2, with 12 nucleotides matching TRBD2. The CDR3 is 15 amino acids. CDR1 is SGHNT, CDR2 YENEEA, per germline. J gave up 4 bases and V 5 bases, and 2 bases lay outside the gene matches. CDR3 loop: CASSPSGGVTGELFF. CDR3 in DNA: TGTGCCAGCAGCCCTAGCGGGGGGGTCACCGGGGAGCTGTTTTTT.

This clone has a handful of counts. The chain carries TRBV30 and TRBJ1-5; D possibly corresponds to TRBD1 (5 bases). Germline V lookup: CDR1 GTSNPN, CDR2 SVGIG (reference sequence). This CDR3 contains 13 residues. V was shortened by 3 bases and J by 5 bases, with 11 bases between the two germline ends. For the CDR3, the DNA is TGTGCCTGGAGCACGGGGGGAGATCAGCCCCAGCATTTT. It codes for CAWSTGGDQPQHF.

This clone was picked up a small number of times. The chain has TRBV12-5 and TRBJ1-2; a possible D gene is TRBD1 (6 bases). Germline CDR1 is LGHNT and CDR2 is FRNRAP. V was trimmed by 1 base and J by 6 bases, leaving 12 bases between them. This CDR3 has 14 amino acids. The CDR3 loop reads CASGLAGQLDGYTF. The CDR3 DNA is TGTGCTAGTGGTTTGGCCGGACAGCTGGATGGCTACACCTTC.

This clone was seen more than once but under ten times. This chain connects TRBV7-2 to TRBJ2-7; D gene ambiguous. V lost 1 base to trimming and J lost 0 bases, with 10 bases between them. There are 15 residues in the CDR3. Germline V CDR1 and CDR2: SGHTA, FQGNSA. For the CDR3, the DNA is TGTGCCAGCAGCTTAGGGGTTACGAACTCCTACGAGCAGTACTTC. Residues: CASSLGVTNSYEQYF.